This T cell receptor (beta chain) was retrieved from a study of blood T cell repertoires in COVID-19. As for the study in general: In each case, the material was cDNA or gDNA derived from T cells, B-cell-depleted T cells, or PBMCs.

Trimming took off 5 bases at V and 5 bases at J, with 15 bases between the two ends. This CDR3 is built from 14 residues. The germline V gene has CDR1 SGHVS and CDR2 FNYEAQ. Sequencing was performed with immunoSEQ multiplex PCR; in TCRdb, only in-frame clones are kept and a portion is missing. The profile shows hundreds of thousands of clones, more than 75% of them singletons. The J gene is TRBJ2-5, the V gene TRBV7-6, with D possibly TRBD1 on 6 matching bases. This sequence was found in a woman aged 45-59 years who had recovered from COVID-19. Sequenced: PBMCs or T cells enriched from blood (not recorded which). The CDR3 sequence: CASSTPGQGETQYF. CDR3 nucleotides: TGTGCCAGCAGCACCCCGGGCCAGGGGGAGACCCAGTACTTC. The full variable domain, its missing parts supplied by reference TRBV7-6 and TRBJ2-5, is GAGVSQSPRYKVTKRGQDVALRCDPISGHVSLYWYRQALGQGPEFLTYFNYEAQQDKSGLPNDRFSAERPEGSISTLTIQRTEQRDSAMYRCASSTPGQGETQYFGPGTRLLVL.